This T cell receptor (beta chain) was documented in a study of T cell responses to AZD1222 COVID-19 vaccine. Points from the study as a whole: Just a handful of people given AZD1222 tested seropositive at baseline. White British donors predominated, females outnumbered males, and clonal diversity was possibly underestimated.

Details on this clone: Its specificity is unknown.

This table comes from immunoSEQ multiplex PCR, and its TCRdb copy is limited to in-frame clones, with some not included. The sample has about 100,000 clones, 90% seen once. V lost 4 bases to trimming and J lost 4 bases, with 14 bases between them. This CDR3 spans 14 amino acids. Germline CDR1 is SGDLS and CDR2 is YYNGEE. The origin of this receptor is an adult in good health. V is TRBV9 and J is TRBJ1-1; no clear D. Sequenced here: peripheral blood, sampled on day 0 of AZD1222 vaccination. CDR3 coding DNA: TGTGCCAGCAGCCCCCAGGTCTCGGGCACTGAAGCTTTCTTT. It codes for CASSPQVSGTEAFF.